This TCR beta chain was retrieved from a study of blood T cell repertoires in COVID-19. Across the study: Spain, Italy and the United States supplied samples that represented acute and convalescent COVID-19.

CDR3 size: 13 residues. V was pared by 4 bases and J by 9 bases, with 7 bases of the junction left unmatched. Germline V gives CDR1 SGHAT, CDR2 FQNNGV. The method was immunoSEQ multiplex PCR; TCRdb's version includes in-frame clones alone and lacks a portion of them. The data hold a few hundred thousand clones, with almost 90% observed a single time. The source is an elderly man with acute or convalescent COVID-19. Sequences were obtained from peripheral blood. The chain has TRBV11-2 and TRBJ2-7; 9 nucleotides align to TRBD2. CDR3 loop: CASSYGGGAGQYF. CDR3 DNA sequence: TGTGCCAGCAGCTATGGCGGGGGGGCGGGGCAGTACTTC.